The TCR beta chain described here comes from a study of blood T cell repertoires in COVID-19. The CDR3 runs 13 residues. Deletions cut 9 bases from V and 0 bases from J, with 11 bases between. Germline CDR1 LNHDA, CDR2 SQIVND (reference sequence). TCRdb keeps only in-frame clones here, not all; method: immunoSEQ multiplex PCR. The data show 150,000 to 200,000 clones, 70% to 90% seen once. The sequence came from a young woman who had recovered from COVID-19. Sequencing was carried out using PBMCs or T cells enriched from blood (not recorded which). The rearrangement joins TRBV19 to TRBJ1-1; possible D gene TRBD1, 6 bases. This CDR3 reads CASSGQLNTEAFF. The CDR3 DNA follows: TGTGCCAGCTCCGGACAGCTGAACACTGAAGCTTTCTTT.